This T cell receptor beta chain came from a study of Tregs in tolerant kidney transplant recipients. As to this clone: Its antigen remains unknown.

Trimming shortened V by 6 bases and J by 2 bases, and 17 bases separated the two germline ends. Germline V gives CDR1 MNHEY, CDR2 SVGAGI. This CDR3 is built from 15 residues. The table came from immunoSEQ multiplex PCR; TCRdb's copy has only in-frame clones and leaves some out. Among around 50,000 clones listed, about 86% were seen once. Regarding the study as a whole: Biological reproducibility was not directly addressed, but technical replication error appeared minimal. Validation in larger populations is needed because few patients were studied.

The specimen was CD4+ T cells from blood. The sequence was collected from a human donor in good health. The chain is built from TRBV6-5 and TRBJ2-7; D not certain. The CDR3 sequence: CASSLLSSGTYEQYF. CDR3 in DNA: TGTGCCAGCAGCCTCCTTTCGTCGGGCACCTACGAGCAGTACTTC.